Presented here are 32 T cell receptor beta chains from one specimen sequenced in a study of blood T cell repertoires in COVID-19. The method was immunoSEQ multiplex PCR; TCRdb's version includes in-frame clones alone and lacks a portion of them. The data hold around 140,000 clones, with 85% observed a single time. The sample was peripheral blood. All receptors come from a human donor with acute or convalescent COVID-19. The donor label of this sample is uncertain.

In its sample, this clone was seen once. This sequence joins TRBV2 and TRBJ2-5; D is undetermined. The CDR3 length is 13 residues. Germline V gives CDR1 SNHLY, CDR2 FYNNEI. V was trimmed by 3 bases and J by 1 base, leaving 6 bases between them. This CDR3 reads CASSDRLQETQYF. CDR3 bases: TGTGCCAGCAGTGACAGGCTCCAAGAGACCCAGTACTTC.

The chain joins TRBV7-2 to TRBJ1-2; TRBD1 aligns across 7 bases. The CDR3 is 14 residues long. Germline-derived CDR1 and CDR2 are SGHTA and FQGNSA. Trimming removed 6 bases from V and 7 bases from J; junction bases left unmatched: 11. DNA for the CDR3: TGTGCCAGCAGTCTCCGGGACAGTTCGACTGGCTACACCTTC. Translation: CASSLRDSSTGYTF.

The chain uses TRBV6-6 and TRBJ2-4, with 8 bases matching TRBD1. The CDR3 totals 17 residues. V trimming: 5 bases; J trimming: 0 bases; junction bases outside the gene matches: 9. CDR1 is MNHNY, CDR2 SVGAGI, per germline (reference sequence). The CDR3 coding sequence is TGTGCCAGCAGTCCCGCCCAGGGGGCTGGAGCCAAAAACATTCAGTACTTC. This encodes CASSPAQGAGAKNIQYF.

This rearrangement joins TRBV15 to TRBJ2-3; no reliable D call. Germline CDR1 reads LNHNV; CDR2 reads YYDKDF (reference sequence). V lost 3 bases, J lost 2 bases, and 3 bases lay in between. CDR3 size: 12 residues. This chain's CDR3 is CATSRYTDTQYF. CDR3 sequence (DNA): TGTGCCACCAGCAGGTACACAGATACGCAGTATTTT.

This chain uses TRBV24-1 with TRBJ2-7; D gene uncertain. The V end was cut by 9 bases, the J end by 6 bases, with 17 bases between. This CDR3 contains 13 residues. Germline loops: CDR1 KGHDR, CDR2 SFDVKD. The CDR3 protein is CATDSPNPVEQYF. The CDR3 bases are TGTGCCACCGATTCTCCCAACCCGGTCGAGCAGTACTTC.

In its sample, this clone was seen a few times. This sequence joins TRBV25-1 and TRBJ2-7; D not resolved. Looked up from germline, CDR1 is MGHDK and CDR2 is SYGVNS. V lost 7 bases and J 7 bases, leaving 14 bases between the germline ends. This CDR3 has 12 residues. CDR3 bases: TGTGCCAGCATAGGTGGCCCGGGTGAGCAGTACTTC. Translation gives CASIGGPGEQYF.

The DNA for the CDR3 is TGTGCCAGCACTCAGGTATCCCCTAACACTGAAGCTTTCTTT. Protein sequence: CASTQVSPNTEAFF. The chain joins TRBV6-5 to TRBJ1-1; D not resolved. Trimming took off 7 bases at V and 2 bases at J, with 14 bases between the two ends. The CDR3 covers 14 residues. The germline V gene has CDR1 MNHEY and CDR2 SVGAGI.

The rearrangement links TRBV6-5 to TRBJ2-7; 9 bases fit TRBD1. Germline V lookup: CDR1 MNHEY, CDR2 SVGAGI. Germline trimming cut 0 bases from V and 4 bases from J; bases unmatched to any gene: 4. CDR3 length: 15 residues. CDR3 sequence reads: CASSYSGQGWYEQYF. The CDR3 DNA sequence: TGTGCCAGCAGTTACTCGGGACAGGGATGGTACGAGCAGTACTTC.

This clone turned up a few times. J is TRBJ1-1 and V is TRBV9; D might be TRBD1 (5 bases). Trimming removed 0 bases at V and 1 base at J, with 13 bases between. The CDR3 length is 16 residues. The germline CDR1 and CDR2 sequences are SGDLS and YYNGEE. The CDR3 bases are TGTGCCAGCAGCGTAGGGAGGGGACCCAAGAACACTGAAGCTTTCTTT. This sequence encodes CASSVGRGPKNTEAFF. Filled out from reference TRBV9 and TRBJ1-1, the complete variable domain reads DSGVTQTPKHLITATGQRVTLRCSPRSGDLSVYWYQQSLDQGLQFLIQYYNGEERAKGNILERFSAQQFPDLHSELNLSSLELGDSALYFCASSVGRGPKNTEAFFGQGTRLTVV.

J is TRBJ1-2 and V is TRBV9, with D hard to call. The CDR3 totals 14 residues. Per the germline V gene, CDR1 is SGDLS and CDR2 is YYNGEE. V lost 0 bases and J 4 bases, leaving 10 bases between the germline ends. The chain's CDR3 is CASSVDAVGYGYTF. For the CDR3, the DNA is TGTGCCAGCAGCGTAGACGCGGTTGGCTATGGCTACACCTTC.

The CDR3 protein is CATSDLGTGGNEQFF. The CDR3 bases are TGTGCCACCAGTGATTTGGGGACAGGGGGCAATGAGCAGTTCTTC. The chain joins TRBV24-1 to TRBJ2-1, with TRBD1 matching over 11 bases. CDR3 size: 15 residues. The junction had 0 bases not matched to a gene; V was cut back by 0 bases and J by 6 bases. Per germline, CDR1 KGHDR and CDR2 SFDVKD.

This chain links TRBV19 with TRBJ1-5; no reliable D call. The germline CDR1 and CDR2 sequences are LNHDA and SQIVND (reference sequence). Trimming took 10 bases from V and 5 from J, leaving 15 bases between them. The CDR3 is 13 amino acids. As DNA, the CDR3 is TGTGCCAAGCCCCGACACCGCCATCAGCCCCAGCATTTT. Translation gives CAKPRHRHQPQHF.

This clone occurred a few times. CDR3 sequence reads: CASSPGGGKNEKLFF. DNA for the CDR3: TGTGCCAGCAGCCCGGGGGGGGGAAAAAATGAAAAACTGTTTTTT. The chain uses TRBV3-1 (or the pseudogene TRBV3-2) and TRBJ1-4; D may be TRBD1 (5 bases). The CDR3 sequence is 15 residues long. The V end was cut by 4 bases, the J end by 5 bases, with 14 bases between. Germline V lookup: CDR1 LGHDT, CDR2 YNNKEL (reference sequence).

V gene TRBV6-5 combines with J gene TRBJ1-5; the D gene is possibly TRBD1 (6 bases). Trimming stripped 3 bases from V and 5 bases from J, with 17 bases between. CDR1 MNHEY and CDR2 SVGAGI come from the germline V gene. This CDR3 spans 16 amino acids. DNA for the CDR3: TGTGCCAGCAGTTATTTTCCCAGGGGTGCCGATCAGCCCCAGCATTTT. Protein sequence: CASSYFPRGADQPQHF.

V usage is TRBV5-8 and J usage is TRBJ1-1; D may be TRBD1 (6 bases). V lost 4 bases and J 7 bases, leaving 14 bases between the germline ends. The V gene's germline CDR1 is SGHTS and CDR2 YDEGEE. The CDR3 is 13 residues long. CDR3 region: CASSPDSYVEAFF. In nucleotides, the CDR3 is TGTGCCAGCAGCCCGGACAGCTACGTTGAAGCTTTCTTT.

This rearrangement joins TRBV6-5 to TRBJ1-1; D is unclear. V lost 7 bases and J lost 2, with 14 bases in between. The CDR3 has 14 amino acids. CDR1 is MNHEY and CDR2 is SVGAGI in the germline V gene. This chain's CDR3 is CASMSVQRNTEAFF. The CDR3 DNA reads TGTGCCAGCATGAGTGTACAGAGAAACACTGAAGCTTTCTTT.

This clone was observed once. The chain carries TRBV7-8 and TRBJ2-1, with TRBD2 as a possible D gene (5 bases). V dropped 5 bases and J dropped 9 bases, with 11 bases sitting between them. In germline, CDR1 is SGHVS, CDR2 FQNEAQ. The CDR3 has 12 residues. Written as DNA, the CDR3 is TGTGCCAGCAGCCCCGTCGCGGGTGAGCAGTTCTTC. Translation gives CASSPVAGEQFF.

The chain carries TRBV19 and TRBJ1-1, with TRBD1 identical over 7 bases. Germline CDR1 is LNHDA and CDR2 is SQIVND (reference sequence). This CDR3 is built from 14 residues. The V gene end was trimmed by 4 bases and the J gene end by 5 bases; junction bases not matched to a gene: 7. CDR3 sequence reads: CASSTRQGETEAFF. Written as DNA, the CDR3 is TGTGCCAGTAGTACAAGGCAGGGGGAAACTGAAGCTTTCTTT.

The chain is built from TRBV11-1 and TRBJ2-7, with a possible D match to TRBD2 (7 bases). In germline, CDR1 is SGHAT, CDR2 FQDESV (reference sequence). With 1 base removed from V and 2 bases from J, the gap between germline ends came to 9 bases. This CDR3 contains 14 residues. The CDR3 here is CASSLEGGAYEQYF. CDR3 in DNA: TGTGCCAGCAGCTTAGAGGGGGGGGCCTACGAGCAGTACTTC.

In nucleotides, the CDR3 is TGTGCCAGCAGTTCAACAGGGAGCTCCTATAATTCACCCCTCCACTTT. It encodes CASSSTGSSYNSPLHF. The chain links TRBV5-6 to TRBJ1-6; TRBD1 is a possible D gene (6 bases). Between the trimmed V and J ends, which lost 5 bases and 0 bases, there was a span of 12 bases. The length of the CDR3 is 16 residues. CDR1 and CDR2 (germline): SGHDT, YYEEEE.

The chain joins TRBV7-2 to TRBJ1-4; 9 nucleotides line up with TRBD1. Germline assignment: CDR1 SGHTA and CDR2 FQGNSA. The J segment lost 7 bases and the V segment lost 2 bases, leaving 5 bases of the junction unmatched. This CDR3 has 15 residues. CDR3 in amino acids: CASSLLGQGSEKLFF. The DNA of the CDR3 is TGTGCCAGCAGCTTACTCGGACAGGGGAGTGAAAAACTGTTTTTT.

The chain carries TRBV5-4 and TRBJ2-5, with TRBD1 matching 8 bases. The V gene's germline CDR1 is SGHNT and CDR2 YYREEE (reference sequence). The CDR3 has 14 residues. J gave up 3 bases and V 4 bases, and 5 bases lay outside the gene matches. The CDR3 bases are TGTGCCAGCAGCCAGGGACAGGCTGAAGAGACCCAGTACTTC. This codes for CASSQGQAEETQYF.

V is TRBV18 and J is TRBJ1-6, with D possibly TRBD1 on 5 matching bases. Looked up from germline, CDR1 is KGHSH and CDR2 is LQKENI. This CDR3 has 16 residues. Trimming removed 3 bases at V and 8 bases at J, with 17 bases between. The CDR3 sequence is CASSPNLAGLDSPLHF. The CDR3 bases are TGTGCCAGCTCACCCAATTTGGCAGGGTTAGATTCACCCCTCCACTTT.

The count of this clone is one. CDR3 bases: TGTGCCAGCAGTTTAAGCCGACTAAATAACTATGGCTACACCTTC. Its protein is CASSLSRLNNYGYTF. V is TRBV27 and J is TRBJ1-2, with D uncertain. V lost 2 bases to trimming and J lost 1 base, with 11 bases between them. Germline values: CDR1 MNHEY, CDR2 SMNVEV (reference sequence). The CDR3 has 15 residues.

The chain links TRBV11-2 to TRBJ2-1; 9 bases agree with TRBD1. Germline CDR1 and CDR2: SGHAT and FQNNGV. This CDR3 spans 17 amino acids. The trim removed 1 base at V and 7 bases at J, leaving 11 bases unmatched. The CDR3 reads CASSLVKTGTGRNEQFF. The CDR3 DNA is TGTGCCAGCAGCTTAGTCAAAACCGGGACAGGGAGAAATGAGCAGTTCTTC. Variable domain in full (rest from reference TRBV11-2 and TRBJ2-1): EAGVAQSPRYKIIEKRQSVAFWCNPISGHATLYWYQQILGQGPKLLIQFQNNGVVDDSQLPKDRFSAERLKGVDSTLKIQPAKLEDSAVYLCASSLVKTGTGRNEQFFGPGTRLTVL.

This sequence joins TRBV30 and TRBJ1-6, with D maybe TRBD1 (6 bases). Trimming took off 3 bases at V and 10 bases at J, with 16 bases between the two ends. Germline V gene data show CDR1 as GTSNPN and CDR2 as SVGIG (reference sequence). The CDR3 covers 14 residues. CDR3 sequence: CAWRSGGAESPLHF. CDR3 sequence (DNA): TGTGCCTGGAGGAGTGGGGGCGCGGAATCACCCCTCCACTTT. Drawing the rest from reference TRBV30 and TRBJ1-6, the complete variable domain is SQTIHQWPATLVQPVGSPLSLECTVEGTSNPNLYWYRQAAGRGLQLLFYSVGIGQISSEVPQNLSASRPQDRQFILSSKKLLLSDSGFYLCAWRSGGAESPLHFGNGTRLTVT.

V gene TRBV27 combines with J gene TRBJ1-6, with TRBD1 identical over 10 bases. The CDR3 spans 17 residues. Germline V lookup: CDR1 MNHEY, CDR2 SMNVEV (reference sequence). V lost 3 bases, J lost 7 bases, and 9 bases stayed unmatched. CDR3 residues: CASSFSRDRGLNSPLHF. The CDR3 DNA follows: TGTGCCAGCAGTTTCTCCCGGGACAGGGGACTGAATTCACCCCTCCACTTT.

The chain links TRBV6-2 or TRBV6-3 to TRBJ1-3; the D is unclear. Germline CDR1 MNHEY, CDR2 SVGEGT. Trimming took 4 bases from V and 0 from J, leaving 13 bases between them. This CDR3 spans 16 amino acids. The chain's CDR3 is CASSFQGLNSGNTIYF. In nucleotides, the CDR3 is TGTGCCAGCAGTTTCCAAGGACTGAACTCTGGAAACACCATATATTTT.

The chain recombines TRBV24-1 with TRBJ2-3, with TRBD2 as a possible D gene (5 bases). Germline loops: CDR1 KGHDR, CDR2 SFDVKD. Trimming stripped 2 bases from V and 6 bases from J, with 14 bases between. The CDR3 is 15 amino acids. The CDR3 DNA follows: TGTGCCACCAGTGATTGGGCGGGTCAGGCGGATACGCAGTATTTT. It specifies CATSDWAGQADTQYF.

In DNA, the CDR3 is TGTGCCAGCAGCCTGAGGGGGGACAGGGACGCCTCGGGCTACACCTTC. Protein product: CASSLRGDRDASGYTF. This chain links TRBV7-9 with TRBJ1-2; 9 nucleotides agree with TRBD1. This CDR3 region has 16 residues. Germline V lookup: CDR1 SEHNR, CDR2 FQNEAQ (reference sequence). The J segment lost 8 bases and the V segment lost 5 bases, leaving 15 bases of the junction unmatched. Filled out from reference TRBV7-9 and TRBJ1-2, the complete variable domain reads DTGVSQNPRHKITKRGQNVTFRCDPISEHNRLYWYRQTLGQGPEFLTYFQNEAQLEKSRLLSDRFSAERPKGSFSTLEIQRTEQGDSAMYLCASSLRGDRDASGYTFGSGTRLTVV.

The CDR3 region has the DNA TGTGCCAGCAGCTCGGACAGGGACAGCCGACATACGCAGTATTTT. Translation: CASSSDRDSRHTQYF. The chain has TRBV5-4 and TRBJ2-3; 8 bases match TRBD1. The V gene's germline CDR1 is SGHNT and CDR2 YYREEE (reference sequence). The CDR3 contains 15 residues. V shed 3 bases and J 7 bases; nucleotides not matched to a gene: 10.

The chain is built from TRBV6-5 and TRBJ2-7; 14 bases match TRBD2. The CDR3 extends over 14 amino acids. The germline gives CDR1 MNHEY, CDR2 SVGAGI. The ends lost 10 bases at V and 5 bases at J; junction bases unmatched: 7. CDR3 in DNA: TGTGCCACACGAGGGACTAGCGGGGGACACGAGCAGTACGTC. Translating gives CATRGTSGGHEQYV.